This T cell receptor (beta chain) was captured in a study of cytomegalovirus exposure and HLA in healthy donors. Clones were read by immunoSEQ multiplex PCR, and TCRdb kept only the in-frame ones, dropping some. The repertoire includes about 220,000 clones, approximately 80% of them detected once, and over 12% sits in the top ten. Trimming shortened V by 1 base and J by 6 bases, and 6 bases separated the two germline ends. Germline V lookup: CDR1 SGHTA, CDR2 FQGTGA. CDR3 size: 13 residues. The source is a woman aged 25 to 39 in good health and CMV-seropositive. The chain combines TRBV7-3 with TRBJ2-2; D is uncertain. Material: PBMCs. Here the CDR3 reads CASSLMTSGELFF. The DNA for the CDR3 is TGTGCCAGCAGCTTAATGACTTCCGGGGAGCTGTTTTTT.